This TCR beta chain was sequenced during a study of T cells after yellow fever vaccination (dated by TCRdb to between 2018 and 2020). The study in broad terms: The SMART-Seq v4 Ultra Low Input RNA kit was used to prepare libraries from fractions with low cell numbers. To track T-cell clones before and after primary and booster YFV17D yellow fever vaccination, bulk TCR alpha and beta repertoires were sequenced longitudinally. The cohort comprised two healthy male donors, one aged 18 to 29 and one aged 30 to 40 years. Blood was drawn at multiple timepoints before and after primary and secondary immunization, with bulk PBMC replicates and cell subsets isolated.

Beyond this particular receptor, the publication reports: After the booster, most clones that had expanded after primary vaccination were detected again (around 97% of CD4 and around nine tenths of CD8), suggesting broad maintenance of memory. Compared with the primary T-cell response, the secondary T-cell response was faster but weaker, reaching its peak on day 5 rather than on day 15. A small fraction of clonotypes appeared in both the CD4 and CD8 compartments, likely as a result of convergent recombination. Because only a couple of donors were included in the study, the extent to which the findings can be generalized is limited. Computational filtering was needed because FACS-sorted repertoires could contain abundant contaminating clonotypes from the bulk population.

In light of the paper, this sample's treatment or condition label describes: live attenuated yellow fever vaccine strain. At each blood-draw timepoint, two biological replicates of bulk PBMCs were obtained. A standard Ficoll-Paque protocol was used to isolate PBMCs from peripheral blood. TriZol was used to extract RNA from bulk PBMCs, CD4 and CD8 fractions, and dextramer-positive and dextramer-negative fractions. This clonotype was counted only a few times. The clone's antigen remains unknown. No much larger clone exists at a distance of one base, and base qualities are not known. From the germline V gene (reference sequence), CDR1 is DFQATT and CDR2 is SNEGSKA. V and J lose 6 bases and 7 bases, and a span of 7 bases separates them. Spanning cysteine to phenylalanine, the CDR3 consists of 10 amino acids. Of all the DNA, just the CDR3 is kept, 30 bases in frame from base 1. The listed sequencing device is Illumina NovaSeq 6000. TCR cDNA was synthesized by 5'RACE template switching, which introduced a universal primer site and unique molecular identifiers. cDNA synthesis was primed from both the TCR alpha and TCR beta constant segments. Library amplification involved two PCR steps, and the second step added sample barcodes and sequencing adapters. Sequencing of libraries was performed on Illumina HiSeq 2500 (2x100 bp) or NovaSeq (2x150 bp). In the source study's methods: MIGEC handled demultiplexing of reads and collapsing into UMI consensus sequences, while MiXCR performed V(D)J alignment. Using edgeR on replicate PBMC samples, clonotypes were called vaccine-responding if FDR was below 0.01 and the log2 fold change was above 5 up to day 15. CD4 or CD8 identity was assigned to each bulk clonotype according to whether the clonotype was present at higher abundance in the sequenced CD4 repertoire or the sequenced CD8 repertoire. The public reads were quality trimmed at Q25 with fastp and then assembled into clones with MiXCR by TCRdb, keeping productive beta chains. Entries that share a CDR3 protein sequence are merged under the most common genes and DNA. TCRdb, rather than the study authors, made the V and J calls. Within this sample are about 340,000 distinct CDR3 sequences, with about 4% of them counted one time only. The top ten constitute approximately 24% of the sample.

This TCR was recovered from a man between 18 and 29 years old who received the YFV17D yellow fever vaccine. The rearrangement joined TRBV20-1 to TRBJ2-1, with the D gene too uncertain to name. The source was PBMCs, collected 5 days after the yellow fever booster vaccination. The CDR3 reads CSAKLNEQFF. At the DNA level, the sequence is TGCAGTGCCAAATTGAATGAGCAGTTCTTC.